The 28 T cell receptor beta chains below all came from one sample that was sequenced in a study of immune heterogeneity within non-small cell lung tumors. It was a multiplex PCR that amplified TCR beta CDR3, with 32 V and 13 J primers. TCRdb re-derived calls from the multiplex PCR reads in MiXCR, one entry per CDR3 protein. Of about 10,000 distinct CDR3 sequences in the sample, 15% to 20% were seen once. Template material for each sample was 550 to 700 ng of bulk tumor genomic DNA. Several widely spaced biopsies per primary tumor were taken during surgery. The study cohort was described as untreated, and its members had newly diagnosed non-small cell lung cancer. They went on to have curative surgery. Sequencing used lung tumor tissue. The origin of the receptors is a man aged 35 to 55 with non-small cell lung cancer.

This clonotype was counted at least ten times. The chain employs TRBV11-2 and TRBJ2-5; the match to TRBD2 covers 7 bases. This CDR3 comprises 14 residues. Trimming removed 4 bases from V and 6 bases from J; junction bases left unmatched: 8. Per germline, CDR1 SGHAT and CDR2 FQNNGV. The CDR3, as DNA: TGTGCCAGCAGCTCAGGGAGGGTTGGAAAGACCCAGTACTTC. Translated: CASSSGRVGKTQYF.

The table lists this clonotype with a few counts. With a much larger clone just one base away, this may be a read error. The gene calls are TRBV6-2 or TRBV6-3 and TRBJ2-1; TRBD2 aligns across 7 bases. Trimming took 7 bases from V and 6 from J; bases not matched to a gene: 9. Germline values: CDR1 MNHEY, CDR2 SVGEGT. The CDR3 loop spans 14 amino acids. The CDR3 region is CASTSSGTCNEQFF. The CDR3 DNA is TGTGCCAGCACCTCTAGCGGCACCTGCAATGAGCAGTTCTTC.

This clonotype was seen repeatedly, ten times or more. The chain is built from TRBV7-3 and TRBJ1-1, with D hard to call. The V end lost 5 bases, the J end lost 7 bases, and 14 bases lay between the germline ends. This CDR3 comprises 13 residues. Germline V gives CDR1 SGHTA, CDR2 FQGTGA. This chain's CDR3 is CASSMSGGGEAFF. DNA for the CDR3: TGTGCCAGCAGCATGTCAGGAGGAGGTGAAGCTTTCTTT.

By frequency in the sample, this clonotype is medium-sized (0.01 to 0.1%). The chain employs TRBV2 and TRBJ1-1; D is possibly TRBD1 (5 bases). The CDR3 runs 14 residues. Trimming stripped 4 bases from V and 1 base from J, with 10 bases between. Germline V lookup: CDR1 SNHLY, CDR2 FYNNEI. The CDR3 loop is CASSAAGKNTEAFF. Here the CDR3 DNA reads TGTGCCAGCAGTGCGGCAGGGAAGAACACTGAAGCTTTCTTT.

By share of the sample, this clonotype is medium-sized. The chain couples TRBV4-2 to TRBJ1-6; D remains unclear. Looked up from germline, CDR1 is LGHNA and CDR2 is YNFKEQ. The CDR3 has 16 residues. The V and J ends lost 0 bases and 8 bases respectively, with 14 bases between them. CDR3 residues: CASSQDYGEYDSPLHF. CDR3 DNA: TGTGCCAGCAGCCAAGATTACGGAGAATACGATTCACCCCTCCACTTT.

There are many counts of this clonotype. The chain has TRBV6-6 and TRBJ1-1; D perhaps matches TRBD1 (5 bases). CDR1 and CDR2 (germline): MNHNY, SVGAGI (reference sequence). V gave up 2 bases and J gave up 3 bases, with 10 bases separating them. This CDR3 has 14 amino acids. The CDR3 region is CASSYASGYTEAFF. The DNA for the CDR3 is TGTGCCAGCAGTTACGCCTCAGGGTACACTGAAGCTTTCTTT.

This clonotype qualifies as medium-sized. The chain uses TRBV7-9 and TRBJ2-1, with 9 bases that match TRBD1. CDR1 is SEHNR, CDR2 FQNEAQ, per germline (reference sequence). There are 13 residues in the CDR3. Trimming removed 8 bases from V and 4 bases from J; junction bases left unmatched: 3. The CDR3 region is CASVGQGYNEQFF. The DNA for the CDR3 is TGTGCCAGCGTGGGACAGGGATACAATGAGCAGTTCTTC.

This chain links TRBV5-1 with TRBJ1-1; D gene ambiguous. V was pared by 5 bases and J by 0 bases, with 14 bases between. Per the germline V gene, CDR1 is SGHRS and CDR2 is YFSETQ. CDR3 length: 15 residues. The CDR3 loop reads CASSLGSTLNTEAFF. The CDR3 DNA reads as TGCGCCAGCAGTCTCGGCTCTACTCTGAACACTGAAGCTTTCTTT.

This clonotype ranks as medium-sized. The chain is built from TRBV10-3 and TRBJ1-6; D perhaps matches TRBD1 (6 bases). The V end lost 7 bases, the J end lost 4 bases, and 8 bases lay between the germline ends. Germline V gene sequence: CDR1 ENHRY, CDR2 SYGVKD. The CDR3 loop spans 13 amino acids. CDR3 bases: TGTGCCATCACCGGACAGTATAATTCACCCCTCCACTTT. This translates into CAITGQYNSPLHF.

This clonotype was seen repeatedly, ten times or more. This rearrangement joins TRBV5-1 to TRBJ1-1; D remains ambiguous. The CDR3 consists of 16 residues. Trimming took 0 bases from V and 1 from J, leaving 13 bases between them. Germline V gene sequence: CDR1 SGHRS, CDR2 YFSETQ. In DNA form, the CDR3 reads TGCGCCAGCAGCTTGGCCTCCCCTACACCGAACACTGAAGCTTTCTTT. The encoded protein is CASSLASPTPNTEAFF. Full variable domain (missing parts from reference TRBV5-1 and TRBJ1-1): KAGVTQTPRYLIKTRGQQVTLSCSPISGHRSVSWYQQTPGQGLQFLFEYFSETQRNKGNFPGRFSGRQFSNSRSEMNVSTLELGDSALYLCASSLASPTPNTEAFFGQGTRLTVV.

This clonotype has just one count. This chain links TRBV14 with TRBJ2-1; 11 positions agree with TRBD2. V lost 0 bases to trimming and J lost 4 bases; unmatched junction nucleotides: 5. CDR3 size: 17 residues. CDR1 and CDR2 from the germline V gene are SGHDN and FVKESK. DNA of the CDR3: TGTGCCAGCAGCCAAGACGGAGCTAGCGGGAGGTACAATGAGCAGTTCTTC. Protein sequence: CASSQDGASGRYNEQFF. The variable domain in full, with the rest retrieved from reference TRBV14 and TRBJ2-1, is EAGVTQFPSHSVIEKGQTVTLRCDPISGHDNLYWYRRVMGKEIKFLLHFVKESKQDESGMPNNRFLAERTGGTYSTLKVQPAELEDSGVYFCASSQDGASGRYNEQFFGPGTRLTVL.

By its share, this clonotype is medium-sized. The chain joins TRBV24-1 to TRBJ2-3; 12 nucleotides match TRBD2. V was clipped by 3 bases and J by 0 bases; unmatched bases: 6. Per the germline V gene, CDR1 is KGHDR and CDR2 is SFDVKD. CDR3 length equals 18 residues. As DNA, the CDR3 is TGTGCCACCAGTGATACACGTCTAGCGGGGGGGAGCACAGATACGCAGTATTTT. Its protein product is CATSDTRLAGGSTDTQYF.

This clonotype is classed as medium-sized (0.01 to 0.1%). CDR3 sequence (DNA): TGTGCCAGCAGCTTAGAAGATTGGACGGGGAACACTGAAGCTTTCTTT. Translation: CASSLEDWTGNTEAFF. The chain uses TRBV13 and TRBJ1-1; unclear D gene. The CDR3 is 16 residues long. Germline CDR1 reads PRHDT; CDR2 reads FYEKMQ (reference sequence). Trimming cost V 1 base and J 1 base, with 13 bases left between them.

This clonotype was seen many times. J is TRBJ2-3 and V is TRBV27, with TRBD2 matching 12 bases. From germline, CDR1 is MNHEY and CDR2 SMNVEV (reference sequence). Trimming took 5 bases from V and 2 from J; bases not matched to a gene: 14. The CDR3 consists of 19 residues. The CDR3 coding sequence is TGTGCCAGCAGTCGATCCGGGACTAGCGGGTTACTTTACACAGATACGCAGTATTTT. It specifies CASSRSGTSGLLYTDTQYF.

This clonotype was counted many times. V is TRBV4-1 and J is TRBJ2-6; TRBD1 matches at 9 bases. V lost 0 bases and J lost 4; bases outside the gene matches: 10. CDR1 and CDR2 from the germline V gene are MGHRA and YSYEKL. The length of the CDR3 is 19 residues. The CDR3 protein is CASSQDPPLQGAGANVLTF. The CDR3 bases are TGCGCCAGCAGCCAAGATCCCCCCCTACAGGGGGCCGGGGCCAACGTCCTGACTTTC.

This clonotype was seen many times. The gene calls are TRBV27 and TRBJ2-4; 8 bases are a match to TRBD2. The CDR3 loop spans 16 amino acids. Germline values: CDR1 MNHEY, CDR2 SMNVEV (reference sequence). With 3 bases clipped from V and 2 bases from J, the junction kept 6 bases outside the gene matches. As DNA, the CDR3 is TGTGCCAGCAGTTTTCGGGGGGGCTTGTCCAAAAACATTCAGTACTTC. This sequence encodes CASSFRGGLSKNIQYF.

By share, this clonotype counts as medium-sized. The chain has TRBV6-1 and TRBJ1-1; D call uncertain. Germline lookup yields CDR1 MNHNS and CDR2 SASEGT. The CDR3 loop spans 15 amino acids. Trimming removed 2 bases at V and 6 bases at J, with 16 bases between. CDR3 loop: CASSEIGRLTPEAFF. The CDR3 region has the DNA TGTGCCAGCAGTGAAATCGGACGCCTAACCCCTGAAGCTTTCTTT.

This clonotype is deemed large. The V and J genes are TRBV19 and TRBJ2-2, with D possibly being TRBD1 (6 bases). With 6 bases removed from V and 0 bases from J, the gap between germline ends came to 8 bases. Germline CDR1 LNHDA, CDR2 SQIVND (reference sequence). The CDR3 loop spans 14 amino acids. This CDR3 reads CASRGHTNTGELFF. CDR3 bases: TGTGCCAGTAGGGGACATACGAACACCGGGGAGCTGTTTTTT.

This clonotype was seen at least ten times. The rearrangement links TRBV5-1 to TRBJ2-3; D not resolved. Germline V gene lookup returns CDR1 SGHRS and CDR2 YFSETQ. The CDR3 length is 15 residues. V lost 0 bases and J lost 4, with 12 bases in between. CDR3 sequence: CASSLESPAADTQYF. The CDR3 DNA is TGCGCCAGCAGCTTGGAGTCCCCCGCGGCAGATACGCAGTATTTT. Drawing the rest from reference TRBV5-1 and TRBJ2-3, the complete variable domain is KAGVTQTPRYLIKTRGQQVTLSCSPISGHRSVSWYQQTPGQGLQFLFEYFSETQRNKGNFPGRFSGRQFSNSRSEMNVSTLELGDSALYLCASSLESPAADTQYFGPGTRLTVL.

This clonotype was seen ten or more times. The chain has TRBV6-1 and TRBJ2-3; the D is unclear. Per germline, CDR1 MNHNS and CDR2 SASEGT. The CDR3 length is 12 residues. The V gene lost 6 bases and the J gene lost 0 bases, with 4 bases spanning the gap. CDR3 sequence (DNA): TGTGCCAGCAGCCAGAGCACAGATACGCAGTATTTT. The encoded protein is CASSQSTDTQYF.

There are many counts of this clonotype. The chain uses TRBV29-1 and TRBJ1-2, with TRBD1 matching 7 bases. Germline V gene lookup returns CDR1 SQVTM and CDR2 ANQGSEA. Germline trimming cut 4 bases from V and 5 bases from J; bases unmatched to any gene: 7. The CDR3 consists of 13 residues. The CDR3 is CSVVVGRGYGYTF. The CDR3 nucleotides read TGCAGCGTTGTTGTCGGCAGGGGGTATGGCTACACCTTC. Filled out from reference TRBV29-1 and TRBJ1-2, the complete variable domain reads SAVISQKPSRDICQRGTSLTIQCQVDSQVTMMFWYRQQPGQSLTLIATANQGSEATYESGFVIDKFPISRPNLTFSTLTVSNMSPEDSSIYLCSVVVGRGYGYTFGSGTRLTVV.

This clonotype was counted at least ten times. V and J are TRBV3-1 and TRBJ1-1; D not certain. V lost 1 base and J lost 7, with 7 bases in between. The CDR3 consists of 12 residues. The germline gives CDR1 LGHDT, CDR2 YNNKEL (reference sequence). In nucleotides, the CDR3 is TGTGCCAGCAGCCAAGGTGTTGTTGAAGCTTTCTTT. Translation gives CASSQGVVEAFF.

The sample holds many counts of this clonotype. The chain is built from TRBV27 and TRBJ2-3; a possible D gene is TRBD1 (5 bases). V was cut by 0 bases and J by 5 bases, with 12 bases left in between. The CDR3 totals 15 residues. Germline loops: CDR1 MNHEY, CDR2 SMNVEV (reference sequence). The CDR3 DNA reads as TGTGCCAGCAGTTTATCAGGGGCCCTGGGAGATACGCAGTATTTT. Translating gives CASSLSGALGDTQYF.

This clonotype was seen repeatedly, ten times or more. CDR3 nucleotide sequence: TGTGCCAGCAGCGGGGGACTAGAGGGTGAGCAGTACTTC. This sequence encodes CASSGGLEGEQYF. The genes are TRBV13 and TRBJ2-7; TRBD2 matches at 8 bases. Germline CDR1 PRHDT, CDR2 FYEKMQ (reference sequence). This CDR3 contains 13 residues. V shed 5 bases and J 7 bases; nucleotides not matched to a gene: 7.

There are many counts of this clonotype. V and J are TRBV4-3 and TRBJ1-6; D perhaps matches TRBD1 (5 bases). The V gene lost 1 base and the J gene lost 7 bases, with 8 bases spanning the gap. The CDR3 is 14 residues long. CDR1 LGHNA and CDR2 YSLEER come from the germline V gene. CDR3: CASSQGQTNSPLHF. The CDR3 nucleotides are TGCGCCAGCAGCCAAGGACAGACCAATTCACCCCTCCACTTT.

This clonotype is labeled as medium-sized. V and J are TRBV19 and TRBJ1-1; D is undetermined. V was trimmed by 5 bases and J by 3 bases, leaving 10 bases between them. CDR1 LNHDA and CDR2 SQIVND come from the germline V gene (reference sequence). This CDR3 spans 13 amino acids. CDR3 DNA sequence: TGTGCCAGTAGTCCCCCCCTACACACTGAAGCTTTCTTT. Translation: CASSPPLHTEAFF.

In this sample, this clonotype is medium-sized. Here the CDR3 DNA reads TGTGCCAGCAGTTTATTCTTGGGACTAGCGGGAACCTCCTACAATGAGCAGTTCTTC. This translates into CASSLFLGLAGTSYNEQFF. The chain uses TRBV27 and TRBJ2-1, with 13 positions matching TRBD2. V shed 1 base and J 0 bases; nucleotides not matched to a gene: 6. The germline CDR1 and CDR2 sequences are MNHEY and SMNVEV (reference sequence). The CDR3 is 19 residues long.

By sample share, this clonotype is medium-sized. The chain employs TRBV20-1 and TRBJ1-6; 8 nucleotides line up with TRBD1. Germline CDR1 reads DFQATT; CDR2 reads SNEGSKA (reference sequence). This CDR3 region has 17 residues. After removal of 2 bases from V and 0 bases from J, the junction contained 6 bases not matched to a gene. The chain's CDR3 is CSARRKGTGSYNSPLHF. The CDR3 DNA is TGCAGTGCTAGAAGAAAAGGGACAGGCTCCTATAATTCACCCCTCCACTTT.